Each of the 19 T cell receptor beta chains below was sequenced from the same sample in a study of blood T cell repertoires in COVID-19. Sequencing was performed with immunoSEQ multiplex PCR; in TCRdb, only in-frame clones are kept and a portion is missing. The table records about 340,000 clones, about 93% of them present only once. Sequenced material: peripheral blood. Source of these receptors: a woman between 18 and 30 years old who had recovered from COVID-19.

The chain uses TRBV19 and TRBJ1-1; D gene unclear. With 0 bases removed from V and 11 bases from J, the gap between germline ends came to 13 bases. This CDR3 contains 13 residues. Per germline, CDR1 LNHDA and CDR2 SQIVND (reference sequence). The CDR3 sequence: CASSIDLVQSAFF. CDR3 coding DNA: TGTGCCAGTAGTATAGATCTCGTACAGTCTGCTTTCTTT.

The gene calls are TRBV21-1 and TRBJ2-2; the D call in the table, TRBD1, was not verified against the DNA. TRBV21-1 is designated a pseudogene. CDR3 length: 15 residues. Here the CDR3 reads CASSKRGRATGELFF. The CDR3 bases are TGTGCCAGCAGCAAGCGAGGCAGGGCTACCGGGGAGCTGTTTTTT.

The chain carries TRBV9 and TRBJ2-5, with D perhaps TRBD1 (7 bases). V was pared by 0 bases and J by 5 bases, with 17 bases between. Germline V gene data show CDR1 as SGDLS and CDR2 as YYNGEE. This CDR3 comprises 16 residues. The DNA for the CDR3 is TGTGCCAGCAGCGTAGGTGGGCGATCAGGGGGGGAGACCCAGTACTTC. Amino acids: CASSVGGRSGGETQYF.

This clone came up once. The chain links TRBV30 to TRBJ1-1, with TRBD1 matching 10 bases. Looked up from germline, CDR1 is GTSNPN and CDR2 is SVGIG (reference sequence). Trimming cost V 0 bases and J 1 base; bases outside gene matches: 5. CDR3 length equals 16 residues. For the CDR3, the DNA is TGTGCCTGGAGTGTTGGGACAGGGGTACCGAACACTGAAGCTTTCTTT. Translating gives CAWSVGTGVPNTEAFF.

This clone was detected once. The rearrangement joins TRBV29-1 to TRBJ2-1, with TRBD1 as a possible D gene (5 bases). Germline V gene lookup returns CDR1 SQVTM and CDR2 ANQGSEA. Trimming took off 4 bases at V and 5 bases at J, with 15 bases between the two ends. This CDR3 has 14 residues. The CDR3 spells CSVAGQGIDNEQFF. The CDR3 DNA reads as TGCAGCGTTGCCGGCCAGGGTATCGACAATGAGCAGTTCTTC.

The chain joins TRBV7-9 to TRBJ1-4; 8 bases agree with TRBD1. Germline-derived CDR1 and CDR2 are SEHNR and FQNEAQ (reference sequence). The CDR3 is 14 residues long. Trimming cost V 6 bases and J 8 bases; bases outside gene matches: 8. The CDR3 DNA sequence: TGTGCCAGCAGGCTAGGGACAGGAGTCGAAAAACTGTTTTTT. It specifies CASRLGTGVEKLFF.

The V call is TRBV3-1 (or the pseudogene TRBV3-2), the J call TRBJ2-5, with 7 bases identical to TRBD2. Germline CDR1 and CDR2: LGHDT and YNNKEL (reference sequence). V trimming: 1 base; J trimming: 5 bases; junction bases outside the gene matches: 4. CDR3 length equals 14 residues. CDR3 in amino acids: CASSQVLALETQYF. The CDR3 region has the DNA TGTGCCAGCAGCCAAGTACTAGCGCTGGAGACCCAGTACTTC.

The chain employs TRBV4-1 and TRBJ2-6, with unresolved D. Germline CDR1 and CDR2: MGHRA and YSYEKL. The germline V and J ends were trimmed by 2 bases and 0 bases, with 5 bases remaining between them. The CDR3 covers 15 residues. CDR3 sequence (DNA): TGCGCCAGCAGCCAACTCGGCTCTGGGGCCAACGTCCTGACTTTC. Translated, it gives CASSQLGSGANVLTF.

This rearrangement joins TRBV7-9 to TRBJ2-3; TRBD2 matches at 14 bases. CDR3 size: 18 residues. J lost 5 bases, V lost 0 bases, and 7 bases had no gene match. In germline, CDR1 is SEHNR, CDR2 FQNEAQ (reference sequence). CDR3 in DNA: TGTGCCAGCAGCTTAGCGAAAGGGACTAGCGGGAGAGGAGATACGCAGTATTTT. As protein: CASSLAKGTSGRGDTQYF.

The chain recombines TRBV5-1 with TRBJ1-2; 10 bases match TRBD1. Germline V CDR1 and CDR2: SGHRS, YFSETQ. V lost 4 bases to trimming and J lost 10 bases; unmatched junction nucleotides: 10. The CDR3 is made up of 14 amino acids. The CDR3 DNA reads as TGCGCCAGCAGCCGGGGACAGGGGAATTCTGACTACACCTTC. Its protein is CASSRGQGNSDYTF. Based on the CDR3 plus reference TRBV5-1 and TRBJ1-2, the full variable domain is KAGVTQTPRYLIKTRGQQVTLSCSPISGHRSVSWYQQTPGQGLQFLFEYFSETQRNKGNFPGRFSGRQFSNSRSEMNVSTLELGDSALYLCASSRGQGNSDYTFGSGTRLTVV.

The rearrangement joins TRBV6-2 or TRBV6-3 to TRBJ2-7, with D possibly matching TRBD1 (6 bases). V was trimmed by 6 bases and J by 12 bases, leaving 18 bases between them. Germline CDR1 is MNHEY and CDR2 is SVGEGT. The CDR3 loop spans 12 amino acids. The CDR3 loop is CASSRRGEDPYV. Written as DNA, the CDR3 is TGTGCCAGCAGCCGCAGGGGAGAGGACCCGTACGTC.

The V and J genes are TRBV5-5 and TRBJ1-2; maybe TRBD1 (5 bases). Looked up from germline, CDR1 is SGHKS and CDR2 is YYEKEE (reference sequence). The CDR3 runs to 13 residues. Deletions cut 1 base from V and 4 bases from J, with 8 bases between. The CDR3 is CASSLRGSYGYTF. The CDR3 DNA reads as TGTGCCAGCAGCTTGCGGGGGAGCTATGGCTACACCTTC.

The rearrangement links TRBV30 to TRBJ2-2; 9 nucleotides agree with TRBD1. This CDR3 has 15 residues. V shed 2 bases, J shed 4 bases, and the junction held 5 bases outside the gene matches. Germline CDR1 reads GTSNPN; CDR2 reads SVGIG (reference sequence). CDR3 sequence reads: CAWSRTGVGTGELFF. In DNA form, the CDR3 reads TGTGCCTGGAGTAGGACAGGGGTGGGCACCGGGGAGCTGTTTTTT.

This chain joins TRBV6-1 and TRBJ2-7, with D maybe TRBD1 (5 bases). The CDR3 is 13 amino acids. The germline V gene encodes CDR1 MNHNS and CDR2 SASEGT. With 3 bases removed from V and 5 bases from J, the gap between germline ends came to 11 bases. The CDR3, as DNA: TGTGCCAGCAGTGATGGTACAGGCGACGAGCAGTACGTC. This sequence encodes CASSDGTGDEQYV.

This chain uses TRBV6-2 or TRBV6-3 with TRBJ1-5; 9 bases map to TRBD1. V was pared by 2 bases and J by 5 bases, with 4 bases of the junction left unmatched. The germline gives CDR1 MNHEY, CDR2 SVGEGT. CDR3 length: 15 residues. CDR3: CASSYRGQGYQPQHF. CDR3 DNA: TGTGCCAGCAGTTACCGGGGACAGGGTTATCAGCCCCAGCATTTT.

The gene calls are TRBV5-4 and TRBJ1-2, with 10 positions matching TRBD1. The CDR3 runs 16 residues. The ends lost 4 bases at V and 0 bases at J; junction bases unmatched: 6. Germline assignment: CDR1 SGHNT and CDR2 YYREEE (reference sequence). CDR3 nucleotides: TGTGCCAGCAGCCTCGACAGGGGGCGGGCTAACTATGGCTACACCTTC. This sequence encodes CASSLDRGRANYGYTF.

The chain carries TRBV6-5 and TRBJ2-1, with 7 bases aligning to TRBD2. The CDR3 extends over 12 amino acids. The V gene end was trimmed by 5 bases and the J gene end by 6 bases; junction bases not matched to a gene: 1. Per the germline V gene, CDR1 is MNHEY and CDR2 is SVGAGI. CDR3 sequence reads: CASSRLANEQFF. The DNA for the CDR3 is TGTGCCAGCAGTCGACTAGCCAATGAGCAGTTCTTC.

V gene TRBV9 combines with J gene TRBJ1-6; D might be TRBD1 (6 bases). Trimming left V 3 bases short and J 6 bases short, with 13 bases between. The germline V gene encodes CDR1 SGDLS and CDR2 YYNGEE. The CDR3 loop spans 15 amino acids. CDR3 protein: CASSGTGTLNSPLHF. CDR3 sequence (DNA): TGTGCCAGCAGCGGGACCGGGACACTTAATTCACCCCTCCACTTT.

The chain couples TRBV29-1 to TRBJ2-1; 9 bases map to TRBD2. In germline, CDR1 is SQVTM, CDR2 ANQGSEA. This CDR3 is built from 16 residues. Trimming took 1 base from V and 4 from J; bases not matched to a gene: 8. This chain's CDR3 is CSVEGTETSGYNEQFF. As DNA, the CDR3 is TGCAGCGTTGAAGGCACGGAGACTAGCGGTTACAATGAGCAGTTCTTC.